Listed below are T cell receptor beta chains from one sample, sequenced in a study of CD8 T cells in ankylosing spondylitis. TCRdb used MiXCR to reprocess the 5' RACE reads, holding one entry per CDR3 protein. In the table there are a few hundred thousand distinct CDR3 sequences, under 14% of which are singletons. Sequencing input: blood, either unsorted or a sorted T cell fraction (not recorded which). These TCRs come from a female donor with ankylosing spondylitis or in good health (not recorded which). Both conserved end residues are part of each CDR3. A D gene is named only where the DNA matches it firmly. Size is omitted from some rows. Given values are once, few, many or a class for expanded clones.

abundance: many
j_gene: TRBJ1-4
d_gene: .
v_gene: TRBV5-1
CDR3aa: CASSNLQGTNEKLFF
CDR3nt: TGCGCCAGCAGCAACCTACAGGGAACTAATGAAAAACTGTTTTTT

abundance: many
j_gene: TRBJ1-1
d_gene: .
v_gene: TRBV5-1
CDR3aa: CASSTGPLGGTEAFF
CDR3nt: TGCGCCAGCAGCACGGGGCCGTTGGGCGGCACTGAAGCTTTCTTT

abundance: many
j_gene: TRBJ2-1
d_gene: .
v_gene: TRBV29-1
CDR3aa: CSVELGDEQFF
CDR3nt: TGCAGCGTTGAATTGGGGGACGAGCAGTTCTTC

abundance: few
j_gene: TRBJ2-2
d_gene: .
v_gene: TRBV7-9
CDR3aa: CASSLSGTTRGTGELFF
CDR3nt: TGTGCCAGCAGCTTATCCGGGACAACTAGGGGCACCGGGGAGCTGTTTTTT

abundance: many
j_gene: TRBJ2-2
d_gene: TRBD1
v_gene: TRBV10-3
CDR3aa: CAISTRAVDRYNTGELFF
CDR3nt: TGTGCCATCTCCACCCGGGCTGTGGACAGGTACAACACCGGGGAGCTGTTTTTT

abundance: many
j_gene: TRBJ1-1
d_gene: TRBD1
v_gene: TRBV7-2
CDR3aa: CASSSRTGGAFF
CDR3nt: TGTGCCAGCAGCTCTAGGACAGGGGGAGCTTTCTTT

abundance: .
j_gene: TRBJ2-3
d_gene: .
v_gene: TRBV23-1
CDR3aa: CATSGATDTQYF
CDR3nt: TGCGCCACTTCAGGGGCCACAGATACGCAGTATTTT

abundance: .
j_gene: TRBJ1-1
d_gene: TRBD1
v_gene: TRBV18
CDR3aa: CASSPGQGWTEAFF
CDR3nt: TGTGCCAGCTCACCAGGACAGGGTTGGACTGAAGCTTTCTTT

abundance: many
j_gene: TRBJ1-1
d_gene: TRBD1
v_gene: TRBV20-1
CDR3aa: CSASIDRGATEAFF
CDR3nt: TGCAGTGCTAGTATAGACAGGGGGGCCACTGAAGCTTTCTTT

abundance: many
j_gene: TRBJ1-1
d_gene: .
v_gene: TRBV7-2
CDR3aa: CASSPRGGMNTEAFF
CDR3nt: TGTGCCAGCAGCCCCCGGGGGGGTATGAACACTGAAGCTTTCTTT

abundance: many
j_gene: TRBJ2-1
d_gene: TRBD1
v_gene: TRBV29-1
CDR3aa: CSLGQGANEQFF
CDR3nt: TGCAGCTTAGGACAGGGGGCGAATGAGCAGTTCTTC

abundance: .
j_gene: TRBJ1-5
d_gene: .
v_gene: TRBV9
CDR3aa: CASSRKGGLNQPQHF
CDR3nt: TGTGCCAGCAGCAGGAAAGGCGGCCTCAATCAGCCCCAGCATTTT

abundance: many
j_gene: TRBJ2-1
d_gene: TRBD2
v_gene: TRBV2
CDR3aa: CASRGLAGVHEQFF
CDR3nt: TGTGCCAGCAGAGGGCTAGCGGGAGTACATGAGCAGTTCTTC

abundance: few
j_gene: TRBJ1-2
d_gene: .
v_gene: TRBV2
CDR3aa: CASGRVSNYGYTF
CDR3nt: TGTGCCAGCGGAAGGGTATCTAACTATGGCTACACCTTC

abundance: many
j_gene: TRBJ1-4
d_gene: .
v_gene: TRBV20-1
CDR3aa: CSAGGSATTNEKLFF
CDR3nt: TGCAGTGCTGGCGGGTCAGCTACAACTAATGAAAAACTGTTTTTT

abundance: many
j_gene: TRBJ2-3
d_gene: .
v_gene: TRBV7-9
CDR3aa: CASSLGSGDTQYF
CDR3nt: TGTGCCAGCAGCTTAGGATCAGGAGATACGCAGTATTTT

abundance: many
j_gene: TRBJ2-1
d_gene: .
v_gene: TRBV20-1
CDR3aa: CSLRGVAVYNEQFF
CDR3nt: TGCAGCCTAAGGGGAGTGGCAGTCTACAATGAGCAGTTCTTC

abundance: few
j_gene: TRBJ1-5
d_gene: .
v_gene: TRBV7-8
CDR3aa: CASSIIDYWDINQPQHF
CDR3nt: TGTGCCAGCAGCATAATAGATTATTGGGACATCAATCAGCCCCAGCATTTT

abundance: many
j_gene: TRBJ2-2
d_gene: TRBD1
v_gene: TRBV20-1
CDR3aa: CSARPGQGISGELFF
CDR3nt: TGCAGTGCTAGACCGGGACAGGGTATCTCCGGGGAGCTGTTTTTT

abundance: many
j_gene: TRBJ1-3
d_gene: .
v_gene: TRBV20-1
CDR3aa: CSASSGGNTIYF
CDR3nt: TGCAGTGCTAGCTCGGGAGGAAACACCATATATTTT

abundance: .
j_gene: TRBJ2-1
d_gene: .
v_gene: TRBV5-1
CDR3aa: CASSLESAPYNEQFF
CDR3nt: TGCGCCAGCAGCTTGGAGTCGGCCCCATACAATGAGCAGTTCTTC

abundance: many
j_gene: TRBJ2-4
d_gene: TRBD1
v_gene: TRBV12-3/TRBV12-4
CDR3aa: CASSASRDRSPKYF
CDR3nt: TGTGCCAGCAGTGCTAGCCGGGACAGGAGTCCTAAGTACTTC

abundance: .
j_gene: TRBJ1-2
d_gene: .
v_gene: TRBV2
CDR3aa: CASNFGTGSRGYTF
CDR3nt: TGTGCCAGCAATTTCGGGACTGGGAGTCGTGGCTACACCTTC

abundance: many
j_gene: TRBJ2-7
d_gene: .
v_gene: TRBV10-3
CDR3aa: CAISTDSTYEQYF
CDR3nt: TGTGCCATCAGTACGGACAGCACCTACGAGCAGTACTTC

abundance: many
j_gene: TRBJ1-5
d_gene: .
v_gene: TRBV5-1
CDR3aa: CASSPGPDQPQHF
CDR3nt: TGCGCCAGCAGCCCTGGGCCCGATCAGCCCCAGCATTTT

abundance: .
j_gene: TRBJ2-5
d_gene: TRBD2
v_gene: TRBV3-1
CDR3aa: CASSLRLAGRETQYF
CDR3nt: TGTGCCAGCAGCCTCAGACTAGCGGGACGAGAGACCCAGTACTTC

abundance: many
j_gene: TRBJ2-7
d_gene: TRBD2
v_gene: TRBV2
CDR3aa: CASRRLADSYEQYF
CDR3nt: TGTGCCAGCAGGCGACTAGCGGACTCCTACGAGCAGTACTTC

abundance: many
j_gene: TRBJ2-1
d_gene: TRBD2
v_gene: TRBV20-1
CDR3aa: CSAKGLAAYNEQFF
CDR3nt: TGCAGTGCTAAGGGACTAGCGGCTTACAATGAGCAGTTCTTC

abundance: many
j_gene: TRBJ2-3
d_gene: .
v_gene: TRBV18
CDR3aa: CASSPTRDTQYF
CDR3nt: TGTGCCAGCTCCCCCACCAGAGATACGCAGTATTTT

abundance: many
j_gene: TRBJ1-5
d_gene: TRBD1
v_gene: TRBV5-1
CDR3aa: CASSRYGDSLDTHQPQHF
CDR3nt: TGCGCCAGCAGCCGTTATGGGGACAGCCTAGATACACATCAGCCCCAGCATTTT

abundance: many
j_gene: TRBJ1-6
d_gene: .
v_gene: TRBV5-1
CDR3aa: CASSTEGTKDSPLHF
CDR3nt: TGCGCCAGCAGCACTGAAGGGACCAAGGATTCACCCCTCCACTTT

abundance: .
j_gene: TRBJ2-1
d_gene: TRBD1
v_gene: TRBV5-1
CDR3aa: CASSPQTGKSYNEQFF
CDR3nt: TGCGCCAGCAGCCCCCAGACAGGGAAATCCTACAATGAGCAGTTCTTC